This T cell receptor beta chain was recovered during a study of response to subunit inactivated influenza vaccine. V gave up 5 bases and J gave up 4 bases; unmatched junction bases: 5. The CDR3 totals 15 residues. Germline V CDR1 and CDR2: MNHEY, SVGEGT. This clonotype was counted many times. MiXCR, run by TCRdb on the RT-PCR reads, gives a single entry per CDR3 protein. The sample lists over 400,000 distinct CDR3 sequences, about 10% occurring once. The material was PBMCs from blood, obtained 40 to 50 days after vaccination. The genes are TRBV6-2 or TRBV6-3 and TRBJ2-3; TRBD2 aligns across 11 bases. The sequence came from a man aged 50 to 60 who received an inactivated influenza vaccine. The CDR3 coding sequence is TGTGCCAGCAGTCCGACTAGCGGGACCCCAGATACGCAGTATTTT. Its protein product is CASSPTSGTPDTQYF.